This TCR beta chain was sequenced for a study of blood T cell repertoires in COVID-19. CDR1 SGDLS and CDR2 YYNGEE come from the germline V gene. CDR3 size: 16 residues. With V trimmed by 3 bases and J by 0 bases, 4 bases remained unmatched. This clone was seen more than once but under ten times. Original analysis: How many nucleated cells were present was estimated from reference gene primer amplification. The method was immunoSEQ multiplex PCR; TCRdb's version includes in-frame clones alone and lacks a portion of them. The V and J calls and clone size are taken from that table; D and trimming were inferred from the DNA. The sample holds approximately 150,000 clones, roughly 93% seen once.

The source of this sequence is a man between 18 and 35 years old with COVID-19, enrolled during active disease. The material sequenced was peripheral blood. This sequence joins TRBV9 and TRBJ2-7, with TRBD2 identical over 12 bases. The CDR3: CASSEGLAGFSYEQYF. CDR3 nucleotides: TGTGCCAGCAGCGAGGGACTAGCGGGTTTCTCCTACGAGCAGTACTTC.